This TCR beta chain appears in the sequencing data of a study of healthy donors' naive CD4 and CD8 T cells. Whole-study context: Donors, half of them female, were 20-25, 40-50 or 60-70 years old. Study results and limitations: Alpha and beta chains were sequenced in bulk without pairing. Negatively charged CDR3s marked CD8+ lineage; positively charged CDR3s marked CD4+ lineage. Homeostatic proliferation of naive T cells was not examined as a bias source.

The CDR3 length is 16 residues. CDR1 and CDR2 (germline): SGHAT, FQNNGV. Trimming at V came to 5 bases and at J to 4 bases, leaving 12 bases not matched to a gene. Each TCR library used roughly 0.45 ug of total RNA and a linear amplification protocol. Each CDR3 protein gets one entry after TCRdb re-called the reads with MiXCR. The table has roughly 200,000 distinct CDR3 sequences, 65% to 75% seen once. Notes on this clonotype: Its antigen is unknown.

The source of this sequence is a pool of human donors in good health; the sample pools cells from several healthy donors. The chain combines TRBV11-2 with TRBJ2-7; 9 positions agree with TRBD2. The sequencing sample was made of naive CD4+ and CD8+ T cells sorted from blood, pooled from several donors. The CDR3 here is CASSPARGGRAYEQYF. CDR3 bases: TGTGCCAGCAGCCCCGCCCGGGGCGGGAGGGCTTACGAGCAGTACTTC.